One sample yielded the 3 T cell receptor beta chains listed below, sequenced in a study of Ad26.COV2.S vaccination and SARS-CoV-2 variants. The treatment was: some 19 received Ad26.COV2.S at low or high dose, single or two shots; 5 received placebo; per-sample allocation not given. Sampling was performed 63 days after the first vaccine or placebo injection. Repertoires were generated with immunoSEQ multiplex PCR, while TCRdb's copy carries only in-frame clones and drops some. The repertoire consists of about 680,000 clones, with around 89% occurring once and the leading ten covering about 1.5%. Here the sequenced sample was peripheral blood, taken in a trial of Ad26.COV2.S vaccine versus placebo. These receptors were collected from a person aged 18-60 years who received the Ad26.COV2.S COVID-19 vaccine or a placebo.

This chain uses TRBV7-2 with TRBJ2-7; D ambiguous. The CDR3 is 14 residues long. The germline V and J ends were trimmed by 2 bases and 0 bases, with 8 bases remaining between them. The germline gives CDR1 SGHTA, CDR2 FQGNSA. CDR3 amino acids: CASSLPVLSYEQYF. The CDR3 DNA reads TGTGCCAGCAGCTTACCAGTTCTCTCCTACGAGCAGTACTTC.

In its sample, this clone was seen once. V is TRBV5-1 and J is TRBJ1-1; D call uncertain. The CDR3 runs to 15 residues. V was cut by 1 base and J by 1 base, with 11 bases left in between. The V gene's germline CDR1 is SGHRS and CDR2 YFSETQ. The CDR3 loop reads CASSLSRPGNTEAFF. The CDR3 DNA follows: TGCGCCAGCAGCTTGTCCCGGCCCGGGAACACTGAAGCTTTCTTT.

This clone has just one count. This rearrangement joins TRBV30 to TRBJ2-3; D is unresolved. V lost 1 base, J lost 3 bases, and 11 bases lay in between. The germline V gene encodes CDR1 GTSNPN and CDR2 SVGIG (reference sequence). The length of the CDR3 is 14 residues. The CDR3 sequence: CAWSELLRTDTQYF. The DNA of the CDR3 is TGTGCCTGGAGTGAACTGCTTAGAACAGATACGCAGTATTTT.